This T cell receptor beta chain stems from a study of cytomegalovirus exposure and HLA in healthy donors. Germline CDR1 and CDR2: LNHDA and SQIVND (reference sequence). The CDR3 contains 15 residues. V trimming: 1 base; J trimming: 5 bases; junction bases outside the gene matches: 4. This PCR relied on a set of 60 Vbeta primers and 13 Jbeta primers. Here immunoSEQ multiplex PCR was the method, and the copy in TCRdb shows in-frame clones only, minus some. The repertoire holds 100,000 to 150,000 clones, with about 84% as singletons. Sequences were obtained from PBMCs. The chain employs TRBV19 and TRBJ1-5, with 8 bases matching TRBD1. This TCR was sampled from a boy younger than 18 in good health and CMV-seronegative. The CDR3 loop is CASSIGTGIYQPQHF. The CDR3 region has the DNA TGTGCCAGTAGTATAGGGACAGGGATTTATCAGCCCCAGCATTTT.